This is a list of T cell receptor beta chains from one sample in a study of control samples from healthy donors and cancer patients. TCRdb's copy holds only in-frame clones and misses some; the assay was immunoSEQ multiplex PCR. Among fewer than 500,000 clones, about 93% were seen once, and the ten largest hold approximately 6.3%. The source material was PBMCs. These receptors were taken from a middle-aged man with head and neck cancer. CDR3s include the opening cysteine and the closing phenylalanine or tryptophan. A D gene is named only where the DNA matches it firmly. Size values are once, few and many counts, or a class for expanded clones, and some rows have none.

J: TRBJ2-7
size: few
V: TRBV12-3/TRBV12-4
D: TRBD1
CDR3: CASSLGTGREQYF
DNA: TGTGCCAGCAGTTTAGGGACAGGGCGCGAGCAGTACTTC

J: TRBJ1-5
size: once
V: TRBV28
D: TRBD1
CDR3: CASGWTGPNQPQHF
DNA: TGTGCCAGCGGGTGGACAGGACCCAATCAGCCCCAGCATTTT

J: TRBJ2-7
size: NA
V: TRBV5-3
D: NA
CDR3: CARTYRFGPYEQYF
DNA: TGTGCCAGAACATACCGGTTTGGGCCCTACGAGCAGTACTTC

J: TRBJ1-3
size: NA
V: TRBV6-6
D: NA
CDR3: CASSYDPSGNTIYF
DNA: TGTGCCAGCAGTTACGACCCCTCTGGAAACACCATATATTTT

J: TRBJ1-1
size: NA
V: TRBV12-3/TRBV12-4
D: NA
CDR3: CASSFVSSEAFF
DNA: TGTGCCAGCAGTTTTGTGTCCAGTGAAGCTTTCTTT

J: TRBJ2-2
size: NA
V: TRBV20-1
D: TRBD1
CDR3: CSASSYRGTGELFF
DNA: TGCAGTGCTAGTAGCTACAGGGGAACCGGGGAGCTGTTTTTT

J: TRBJ2-3
size: NA
V: TRBV6-2/TRBV6-3
D: TRBD2
CDR3: CASSPPAGGRTDTQYF
DNA: TGTGCCAGCAGTCCCCCAGCGGGGGGGCGTACAGATACGCAGTATTTT

J: TRBJ2-1
size: NA
V: TRBV28
D: NA
CDR3: CASSPPQFF
DNA: TGTGCCAGCAGTCCCCCTCAGTTCTTC

J: TRBJ2-5
size: once
V: TRBV5-6
D: NA
CDR3: CASSLSGQGQETQYF
DNA: TGTGCCAGCAGCTTGAGTGGGCAGGGCCAAGAGACCCAGTACTTC

J: TRBJ1-1
size: NA
V: TRBV19
D: TRBD1
CDR3: CASSPHRGNTEAFF
DNA: TGTGCCAGTAGTCCCCACAGGGGGAACACTGAAGCTTTCTTT

J: TRBJ2-2
size: NA
V: TRBV7-7
D: TRBD1
CDR3: CASSLGTGHTGELFF
DNA: TGTGCTAGCAGCTTAGGGACAGGGCACACCGGGGAGCTGTTTTTT

J: TRBJ2-7
size: NA
V: TRBV5-1
D: NA
CDR3: CASSLNSPGEQYF
DNA: TGCGCCAGCAGCTTGAACAGTCCTGGCGAGCAGTACTTC

J: TRBJ2-5
size: NA
V: TRBV28
D: NA
CDR3: CASSSFPTGYQETQYF
DNA: TGTGCCAGCAGTTCATTTCCAACAGGGTACCAAGAGACCCAGTACTTC

J: TRBJ1-3
size: NA
V: TRBV7-6
D: NA
CDR3: CASSLQSGNTIYF
DNA: TGTGCCAGCAGCTTACAGTCCGGAAACACCATATATTTT

J: TRBJ2-3
size: NA
V: TRBV10-3
D: TRBD1
CDR3: CAISDAPGTGGGGTDTQYF
DNA: TGTGCCATCAGTGACGCCCCCGGGACAGGGGGAGGAGGCACAGATACGCAGTATTTT

J: TRBJ2-3
size: NA
V: TRBV5-1
D: NA
CDR3: CASSLGADTQYF
DNA: TGCGCCAGCAGCTTAGGAGCAGATACGCAGTATTTT

J: TRBJ1-6
size: NA
V: TRBV7-2
D: TRBD1
CDR3: CASRSTDRDSDSPLHF
DNA: TGTGCCAGCAGATCTACGGACAGGGACTCGGATTCACCCCTCCACTTT

J: TRBJ2-1
size: NA
V: TRBV5-1
D: NA
CDR3: CASSPFGASSYNEQFF
DNA: TGCGCCAGCAGCCCCTTCGGGGCTAGCTCCTACAATGAGCAGTTCTTC

J: TRBJ1-2
size: NA
V: TRBV20-1
D: NA
CDR3: CRVPNYGYTF
DNA: TGTAGAGTACCTAACTATGGCTACACCTTC

J: TRBJ1-4
size: NA
V: TRBV10-3
D: NA
CDR3: CAISAGDGTEKLFF
DNA: TGTGCCATCAGTGCGGGGGACGGAACTGAAAAACTGTTTTTT

J: TRBJ2-7
size: NA
V: TRBV5-1
D: NA
CDR3: CASSFSSGLVGEQYF
DNA: TGCGCCAGCAGCTTCAGCTCGGGACTCGTAGGTGAGCAGTACTTC

J: TRBJ2-7
size: NA
V: TRBV7-2
D: TRBD2
CDR3: CASSPAGTRDYEQYF
DNA: TGTGCCAGCAGCCCCGCCGGGACTAGGGACTACGAGCAGTACTTC